Given below is one TCR beta chain in context. The germline V gene encodes CDR1 SGHRS and CDR2 YFSETQ. V lost 3 bases and J lost 4; bases outside the gene matches: 5. This CDR3 comprises 14 residues. The entry originates in a study of blood T cell repertoires in COVID-19. Across the whole study: The analysed material was cDNA or gDNA that came from T cells, B-cell-depleted T cells, or PBMCs.

In the study's own analysis: Estimation of nucleated cell counts relied on the amplification of reference gene primers. The protocol was immunoSEQ multiplex PCR, while the TCRdb copy is restricted to in-frame clones and leaves out a portion. The V and J calls and clone size were taken over from that table, and D and trimming were inferred from the DNA. Of 250,000 to 300,000 clones in the sample, about nine tenths were seen once. V gene TRBV5-1 combines with J gene TRBJ2-5, with 8 bases fitting TRBD1. The sequenced sample was peripheral blood. This sequence originates from a man between 45 and 60 years old with acute or convalescent COVID-19. The CDR3 is CASSSGQGGETQYF. Written as DNA, the CDR3 is TGCGCCAGCAGCTCCGGACAGGGCGGAGAGACCCAGTACTTC.